This is a list of T cell receptor beta chains from one sample in a study of vaccination and CD4 T cells after COVID-19. From the PCR reads, TCRdb called clonotypes with MiXCR, one entry per CDR3 protein. The sample has 12,000 or so distinct CDR3 sequences; around 37% are singletons. Their antigen targets remain unknown. The source material was CD4+ T cells from blood, cultured in vitro. The source of these receptors is a human donor in good health. Each CDR3 is given with its conserved first and last residue. D genes are given only for firm matches. The size field is filled for only some rows; it gives once, few, many or a size class.

d_call j_call clone_size v_call cdr3_aa cdr3_nt
- TRBJ1-6 - TRBV27 CATPLGVIHYNSPLHF TGTGCCACCCCGCTAGGGGTGATCCACTATAATTCACCCCTCCACTTT
- TRBJ1-5 medium-sized TRBV20-1 CSARDFGDPVYREERNQPQHF TGCAGTGCTAGAGATTTCGGCGACCCCGTCTACAGGGAGGAGCGAAATCAGCCCCAGCATTTT
- TRBJ1-5 medium-sized TRBV20-1 CSASNRVGQPQHF TGCAGTGCTAGTAACAGGGTAGGTCAGCCCCAGCATTTT
- TRBJ1-5 few TRBV21-1 CASSKRVGCGNQPQHF -
TRBD1 TRBJ2-3 - TRBV24-1 CATSDPRDRAPMTHTDTQYF TGTGCCACCAGTGATCCCCGGGACAGGGCGCCAATGACTCACACAGATACGCAGTATTTT
TRBD1 TRBJ1-1 - TRBV20-1 CSARGAGQAEAFF TGCAGTGCTAGAGGTGCTGGACAGGCCGAAGCTTTCTTT
TRBD1 TRBJ1-6 few TRBV7-8 CASGDSYNSPLHF TGTGCCTCGGGGGACAGCTATAATTCACCCCTCCACTTT
- TRBJ2-3 - TRBV6-1 CASSEWIAESTDTQYF TGTGCCAGCAGTGAGTGGATAGCGGAAAGCACAGATACGCAGTATTTT
TRBD1 TRBJ1-1 - TRBV6-5 CASSYSYRGLTEAFF TGTGCCAGCAGTTACTCGTACAGGGGGCTCACTGAAGCTTTCTTT
- TRBJ2-1 - TRBV11-3 CASSRSYNEQFF TGTGCCAGCAGCCGCTCCTACAATGAGCAGTTCTTC
TRBD2 TRBJ2-5 - TRBV7-7 CASSLNSGRSQETQYF TGTGCTAGCAGCCTCAATAGCGGGCGCAGCCAAGAGACCCAGTACTTC
- TRBJ1-5 few TRBV6-1 CASSVPRGPQHF TGTGCCAGCAGTGTTCCGAGGGGGCCCCAGCATTTT
- TRBJ1-1 medium-sized TRBV6-1 CASSPQGMNTEAFF TGTGCCAGCAGTCCGCAGGGGATGAACACTGAAGCTTTCTTT
- TRBJ1-2 medium-sized TRBV20-1 CSAPDSRYGYTF TGCAGTGCTCCGGACAGCCGCTATGGCTACACCTTC
TRBD2 TRBJ2-7 - TRBV20-1 CSARDLASGTYEQYF TGCAGTGCTAGAGATCTGGCTAGCGGGACCTACGAGCAGTACTTC
- TRBJ1-6 once TRBV18 CASSPGPLNSPLHF TGTGCCAGCTCACCAGGGCCCCTAAATTCACCCCTCCACTTT
- TRBJ2-3 few TRBV29-1 CSVGAGTTDTQYF TGCAGCGTTGGGGCGGGAACCACAGATACGCAGTATTTT
- TRBJ1-1 - TRBV2 CASNAYGQSEAFF TGTGCCAGCAACGCCTACGGGCAATCTGAAGCTTTCTTT
TRBD1 TRBJ2-2 - TRBV15 CATSRGTEASGELFF TGTGCCACCAGCAGGGGGACAGAAGCATCCGGGGAGCTGTTTTTT
- TRBJ1-2 - TRBV6-1 CASSESGRGYGYTF TGTGCCAGCAGTGAATCGGGCAGGGGCTATGGCTACACCTTC
TRBD1 TRBJ1-1 few TRBV19 CASKLGTGGRTEAFF TGTGCCAGTAAATTAGGGACAGGGGGCCGCACTGAAGCTTTCTTT
TRBD1 TRBJ1-1 - TRBV20-1 CSARIDRGRTEAFF TGCAGTGCTCGTATCGACAGGGGGCGGACTGAAGCTTTCTTT